These 3 T cell receptor beta chains were all obtained from the same sample, sequenced in a study of T cells after yellow fever vaccination. TCRdb reanalysed the 5' RACE reads using MiXCR and keeps one entry per CDR3 protein. The table includes around 160,000 distinct CDR3 sequences, around 7.2% detected once. The sequencing here drew on CD4+ T cells sorted from PBMCs, taken 4 to 5 days after the first yellow fever vaccination. The receptors were sampled from a man aged 18 to 29 who received the YFV17D yellow fever vaccine.

There are many counts of this clonotype. The chain has TRBV10-3 and TRBJ1-2, with TRBD1 as a possible D gene (5 bases). The CDR3 runs to 15 residues. V lost 4 bases, J lost 4 bases, and 16 bases lay in between. Germline V gives CDR1 ENHRY, CDR2 SYGVKD. CDR3 DNA: TGTGCCATCAGTGGGCCCGAAGGGACGGGCTATGGCTACACCTTC. Protein product: CAISGPEGTGYGYTF.

V usage is TRBV6-1 and J usage is TRBJ1-3; no definite D call. V shed 5 bases and J shed 6 bases, with 20 bases lying between them. There are 16 residues in the CDR3. CDR1 MNHNS and CDR2 SASEGT come from the germline V gene. CDR3 DNA sequence: TGTGCCAGCAGTACCCACACGGGCCCGCGAGCAAACACCATATATTTT. Protein sequence: CASSTHTGPRANTIYF.

This clonotype has a count of ten or more. The V and J genes are TRBV5-4 and TRBJ1-2; perhaps TRBD1 as D (5 bases). The CDR3 totals 16 residues. From germline, CDR1 is SGHNT and CDR2 YYREEE (reference sequence). Trimming pared 5 bases from V and 1 base from J, leaving 18 bases between. The CDR3 loop is CASRIGTGAVNYGYTF. The CDR3 DNA reads TGTGCCAGCAGGATTGGGACGGGAGCTGTTAACTATGGCTACACCTTC.